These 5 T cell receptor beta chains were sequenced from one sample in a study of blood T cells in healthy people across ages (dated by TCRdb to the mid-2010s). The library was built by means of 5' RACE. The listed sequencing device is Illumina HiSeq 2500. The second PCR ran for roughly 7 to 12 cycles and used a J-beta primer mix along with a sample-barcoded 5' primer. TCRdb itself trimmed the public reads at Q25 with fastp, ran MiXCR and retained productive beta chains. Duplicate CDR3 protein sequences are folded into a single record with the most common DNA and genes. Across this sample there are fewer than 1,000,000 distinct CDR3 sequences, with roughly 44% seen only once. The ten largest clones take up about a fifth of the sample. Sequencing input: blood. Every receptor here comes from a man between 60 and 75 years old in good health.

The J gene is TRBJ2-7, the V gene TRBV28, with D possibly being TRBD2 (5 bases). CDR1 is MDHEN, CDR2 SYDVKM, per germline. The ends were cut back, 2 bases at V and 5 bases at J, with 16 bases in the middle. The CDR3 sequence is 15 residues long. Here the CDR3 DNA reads TGTGCCAGCAGTTTAACCGGGAAAAGGTCCCACGAGCAGTACTTC. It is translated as CASSLTGKRSHEQYF.

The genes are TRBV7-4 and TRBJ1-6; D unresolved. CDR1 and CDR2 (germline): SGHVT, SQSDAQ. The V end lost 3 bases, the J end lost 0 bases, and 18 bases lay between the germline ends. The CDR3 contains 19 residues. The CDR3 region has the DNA TGTGCCAGCAGCTTTACCAGTACTCCCAGAAGCTCCTATAATTCACCCCTCCACTTT. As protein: CASSFTSTPRSSYNSPLHF.

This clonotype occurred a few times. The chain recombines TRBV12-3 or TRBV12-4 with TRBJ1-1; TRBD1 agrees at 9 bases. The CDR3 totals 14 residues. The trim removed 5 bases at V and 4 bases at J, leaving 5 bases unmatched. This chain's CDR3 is CASSNRGLTTEAFF. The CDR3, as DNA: TGTGCCAGCAGTAACAGGGGGCTTACCACTGAAGCTTTCTTT.

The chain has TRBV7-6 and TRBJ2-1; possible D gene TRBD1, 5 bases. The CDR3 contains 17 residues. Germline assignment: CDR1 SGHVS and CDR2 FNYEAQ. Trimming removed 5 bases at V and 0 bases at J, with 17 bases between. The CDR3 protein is CASSNLEGESSYNEQFF. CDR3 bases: TGTGCCAGCAGCAACCTCGAAGGGGAAAGCTCCTACAATGAGCAGTTCTTC.

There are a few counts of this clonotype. This CDR3 reads CASSQDLVPEQYF. The CDR3, as DNA: TGCGCCAGCAGCCAAGATCTGGTCCCCGAGCAGTACTTC. This chain connects TRBV4-1 to TRBJ2-7, with D uncertain. This CDR3 is 13 amino acids long. The germline CDR1 and CDR2 sequences are MGHRA and YSYEKL. The ends were cut back, 0 bases at V and 6 bases at J, with 9 bases in the middle.